Reported below is one T cell receptor (beta chain). The sample comes from a study of technical replicates of blood from a handful of donors. Generated by immunoSEQ multiplex PCR, the TCRdb table keeps only in-frame clones and is missing some. The sample contains 65,000 to 90,000 clones, roughly 93% of which appear only once. The V end lost 6 bases, the J end lost 2 bases, and 11 bases lay between the germline ends. The CDR3 loop spans 13 amino acids. The V gene's germline CDR1 is MNHEY and CDR2 SVGAGI. Sequencing input: T cells isolated from PBMCs. The J gene is TRBJ2-7, the V gene TRBV6-5; a possible D gene is TRBD2 (6 bases). This clonotype was sampled from a human donor in good health. CDR3 amino acids: CASSPRGPYEQYF. CDR3 DNA sequence: TGTGCCAGCAGCCCGCGGGGCCCCTACGAGCAGTACTTC.